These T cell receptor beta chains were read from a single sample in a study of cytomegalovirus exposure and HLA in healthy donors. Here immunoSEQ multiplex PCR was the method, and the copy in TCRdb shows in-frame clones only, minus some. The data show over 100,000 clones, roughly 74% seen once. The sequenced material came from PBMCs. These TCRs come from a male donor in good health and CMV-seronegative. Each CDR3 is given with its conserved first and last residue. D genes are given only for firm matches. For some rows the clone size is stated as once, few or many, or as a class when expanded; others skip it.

CASSTWTPGFSTDTQYF,TGTGCCAGCAGCACATGGACCCCGGGATTCTCCACAGATACGCAGTATTTT,TRBJ2-3,17,TRBV21-1,.,.
CASSPVIVPGTGVAFF,TGTGCCAGCAGCCCCGTAATAGTCCCCGGGACAGGGGTCGCTTTCTTT,TRBJ1-1,16,TRBV27,TRBD1,.
CASSFDRGLAGHNGGQFF,TGTGCCAGCAGCTTCGACAGGGGGCTAGCGGGACACAATGGGGGGCAGTTCTTC,TRBJ2-1,18,TRBV11-2,.,.
CASAGGYSYNEQFF,TGTGCCAGCGCCGGGGGGTACTCCTACAATGAGCAGTTCTTC,TRBJ2-1,14,TRBV7-2,TRBD2,.
CASSLQTSPYNEQFF,TGTGCCAGCAGCTTACAGACTAGCCCCTACAATGAGCAGTTCTTC,TRBJ2-1,15,TRBV7-8,TRBD2,.
CASSQAPGGYEQYF,TGCGCCAGCAGCCAAGCACCAGGGGGCTACGAGCAGTACTTC,TRBJ2-7,14,TRBV4-3,TRBD1,.
CASSLTAPYEQYF,TGTGCCAGCAGTTTGACAGCCCCCTACGAGCAGTACTTC,TRBJ2-7,13,TRBV28,.,few
CASSPLAGGSMNEQFF,TGTGCCAGCTCACCACTAGCGGGAGGGAGTATGAATGAGCAGTTCTTC,TRBJ2-1,16,TRBV18,TRBD2,.
CASSLGGGIAKNIQYF,TGTGCCAGCAGCTTAGGGGGGGGGATAGCCAAAAACATTCAGTACTTC,TRBJ2-4,16,TRBV11-2,TRBD2,.
CASSLAAGTGELFF,TGTGCCAGCAGCTTGGCTGCGGGAACCGGGGAGCTGTTTTTT,TRBJ2-2,14,TRBV5-8,.,.
CASMGTGSNEQFF,TGTGCCAGCATGGGGACAGGGTCCAATGAGCAGTTCTTC,TRBJ2-1,13,TRBV2,TRBD1,.
CASTTPRGLYGYTF,TGTGCCAGCACCACGCCCAGGGGGCTCTATGGCTACACCTTC,TRBJ1-2,14,TRBV28,TRBD1,.
CASSFPLLPQGKLDEQFF,TGTGCCAGCAGCTTTCCCTTACTCCCCCAGGGGAAGTTGGATGAGCAGTTCTTC,TRBJ2-1,18,TRBV13,.,.
CASRSPGTGGIRKYEQYF,TGTGCCAGCAGGTCCCCCGGGACGGGGGGGATTAGGAAGTACGAGCAGTACTTC,TRBJ2-7,18,TRBV5-4,TRBD2,.
CASSPPDRDYEGQYF,TGTGCCAGCAGTCCGCCGGACAGGGATTACGAGGGGCAGTACTTC,TRBJ2-7,15,TRBV28,TRBD1,.
CASSVGWTSTGTGELFF,TGTGCCAGCAGCGTAGGGTGGACCTCTACGGGAACCGGGGAGCTGTTTTTT,TRBJ2-2,17,TRBV9,.,.
CASGRDREAEKLFF,TGTGCCAGCGGACGGGACAGGGAGGCTGAAAAACTGTTTTTT,TRBJ1-4,14,TRBV7-2,TRBD1,.
CASSPTGGNGYGYTF,TGTGCCAGCAGCCCGACAGGGGGCAACGGCTATGGCTACACCTTC,TRBJ1-2,15,TRBV14,TRBD1,.
CASSSLSPGGSYNEQFF,TGTGCCAGCAGTTCCCTGAGCCCCGGCGGTTCCTACAATGAGCAGTTCTTC,TRBJ2-1,17,TRBV28,.,.
CASSSYRGRGNTIYF,TGTGCCAGCAGCTCTTACAGGGGTAGGGGAAACACCATATATTTT,TRBJ1-3,15,TRBV11-2,TRBD1,.
CASSSPAYRGAKNIQYF,TGTGCCAGCAGCTCCCCCGCCTACAGGGGAGCCAAAAACATTCAGTACTTC,TRBJ2-4,17,TRBV5-6,TRBD1,few
CASSSQGPETQYF,TGTGCCAGCAGCTCTCAGGGCCCGGAGACCCAGTACTTC,TRBJ2-5,13,TRBV7-9,.,.
CAISGTDYEQYF,TGTGCCATCAGTGGGACAGATTACGAGCAGTACTTC,TRBJ2-7,12,TRBV10-3,.,.
CASSPSRTGTRNQPQHF,TGTGCCAGCAGCCCGTCCCGGACAGGGACCCGCAATCAGCCCCAGCATTTT,TRBJ1-5,17,TRBV5-6,TRBD1,.
CASSSSTGLSGNTIYF,TGCGCCAGCAGCTCTAGTACAGGCCTCTCTGGAAACACCATATATTTT,TRBJ1-3,16,TRBV5-1,.,.
CASSLTSGVVTGELFF,TGTGCCAGCAGCCTCACTAGCGGGGTCGTCACCGGGGAGCTGTTTTTT,TRBJ2-2,16,TRBV7-3,TRBD2,few
CASSQWGQGWNIQYF,TGTGCCAGCAGCCAATGGGGACAGGGGTGGAACATTCAGTACTTC,TRBJ2-4,15,TRBV14,TRBD1,.
CASSRYRVVLEDEQYF,TGTGCCAGCAGCCGTTACAGGGTTGTGCTTGAGGACGAGCAGTACTTC,TRBJ2-7,16,TRBV28,.,.
CASSYLQGAGGELFF,TGTGCCAGCAGTTACCTCCAGGGGGCGGGCGGGGAGCTGTTTTTT,TRBJ2-2,15,TRBV6-5,TRBD1,.
CSASGGGRAFF,TGCAGTGCTAGTGGGGGCGGGAGAGCTTTCTTT,TRBJ1-1,11,TRBV20-1,.,.
CASSLGQPKPSGANVLTF,TGTGCCAGCAGTTTAGGGCAGCCCAAGCCCTCTGGGGCCAACGTCCTGACTTTC,TRBJ2-6,18,TRBV28,.,.
CASSLAGLAGANTGELFF,TGTGCCAGCAGTTTGGCCGGACTAGCGGGAGCCAACACCGGGGAGCTGTTTTTT,TRBJ2-2,18,TRBV28,TRBD2,.
CASSPQPGLNTGELFF,TGTGCCAGCAGTCCCCAGCCAGGTTTGAACACCGGGGAGCTGTTTTTT,TRBJ2-2,16,TRBV27,.,once
CASSLGSSGVFETQYF,TGTGCCAGCAGCTTAGGTTCCAGCGGCGTGTTTGAGACCCAGTACTTC,TRBJ2-5,16,TRBV7-6,.,.
CASSPRLNTGELFF,TGTGCCAGCAGTCCCAGGCTGAACACCGGGGAGCTGTTTTTT,TRBJ2-2,14,TRBV25-1,.,few
CASSYSGTGGGYTF,TGTGCCAGCAGTTACTCAGGAACAGGTGGTGGCTACACCTTC,TRBJ1-2,14,TRBV6-5,.,.
CASSQDQGKEDTQYF,TGCGCCAGCAGCCAAGATCAGGGAAAGGAAGATACGCAGTATTTT,TRBJ2-3,15,TRBV4-1,.,.
CASRRGLAQFF,TGCGCCAGCAGACGGGGACTAGCTCAGTTCTTC,TRBJ2-1,11,TRBV23-1,TRBD2,few
CSVGIWDTYNEQFF,TGCAGCGTTGGAATCTGGGACACCTACAATGAGCAGTTCTTC,TRBJ2-1,14,TRBV29-1,.,.
CASSSSGRRLAGGYTDTQYF,TGTGCCAGCAGTTCCTCGGGACGTCGTCTAGCGGGAGGGTACACAGATACGCAGTATTTT,TRBJ2-3,20,TRBV27,TRBD2,.
CASSLVRGNSGANVLTF,TGTGCCAGCAGCTTAGTCAGGGGGAACTCTGGGGCCAACGTCCTGACTTTC,TRBJ2-6,17,TRBV7-2,TRBD1,few
CASSEWGAVTEAFF,TGTGCCAGCAGTGAATGGGGAGCGGTCACTGAAGCTTTCTTT,TRBJ1-1,14,TRBV25-1,.,.
CASSHRETGANVLTF,TGTGCCAGCAGTCACCGGGAGACTGGGGCCAACGTCCTGACTTTC,TRBJ2-6,15,TRBV7-2,.,few
CASSPGGGSTDTQYF,TGTGCCAGCAGCCCCGGCGGGGGAAGCACAGATACGCAGTATTTT,TRBJ2-3,15,TRBV11-3,TRBD2,.
CSSSLPGQSGEKLFF,TGTTCCAGCAGCTTACCCGGACAGTCTGGCGAAAAACTGTTTTTT,TRBJ1-4,15,TRBV7-9,.,.
CASSLNWDIYSNQPQHF,TGTGCCAGCAGTTTAAATTGGGACATCTATAGCAATCAGCCCCAGCATTTT,TRBJ1-5,17,TRBV28,.,.
CASSLAGSGAGEQYF,TGTGCCAGCAGCTTAGCAGGCTCCGGCGCAGGCGAGCAGTACTTC,TRBJ2-7,15,TRBV7-9,.,.